This T cell receptor (beta chain) was obtained from a study of cytomegalovirus exposure and HLA in healthy donors. Study-wide findings and caveats: Certain sequence variants were highly shared and formed a cluster, and this cluster was likely a sequencing artifact.

The PCR had 60 Vbeta and 13 Jbeta primers. Some clones are missing from TCRdb's copy, which holds only in-frame ones; the method was immunoSEQ multiplex PCR. The sample holds about 180,000 clones, roughly 85% seen once. As concerns this clone: Its cognate antigen is unknown.

The CDR3 length is 15 residues. The germline CDR1 and CDR2 sequences are MNHNY and SVGAGI (reference sequence). J gave up 6 bases and V 6 bases, and 9 bases lay outside the gene matches. The gene calls are TRBV6-6 and TRBJ2-7; 12 bases line up with TRBD2. Sequencing input: PBMCs. The clonotype comes from a woman aged 40 to 55 in good health and CMV-seronegative. The CDR3 DNA follows: TGTGCCAGCAGACCGACTAGCGGGGGCCAGGGCGAGCAGTACTTC. Translated, it gives CASRPTSGGQGEQYF.